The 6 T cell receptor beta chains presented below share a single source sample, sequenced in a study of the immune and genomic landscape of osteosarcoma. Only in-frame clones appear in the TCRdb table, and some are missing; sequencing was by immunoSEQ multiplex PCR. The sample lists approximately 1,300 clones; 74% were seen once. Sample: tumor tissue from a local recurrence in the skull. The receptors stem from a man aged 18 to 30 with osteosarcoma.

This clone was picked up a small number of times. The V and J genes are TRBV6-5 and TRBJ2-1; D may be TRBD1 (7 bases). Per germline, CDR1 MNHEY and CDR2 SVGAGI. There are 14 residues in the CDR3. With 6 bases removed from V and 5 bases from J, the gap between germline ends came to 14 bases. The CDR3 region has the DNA TGTGCCAGCAGGCGGGACAGTAGCAACAATGAGCAGTTCTTC. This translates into CASRRDSSNNEQFF.

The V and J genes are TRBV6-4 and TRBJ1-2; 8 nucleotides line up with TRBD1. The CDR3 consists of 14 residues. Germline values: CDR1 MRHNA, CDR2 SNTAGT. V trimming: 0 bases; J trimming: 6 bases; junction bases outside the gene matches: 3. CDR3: CASSDSETGDGYTF. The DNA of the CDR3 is TGTGCCAGCAGTGACTCTGAGACAGGGGATGGCTACACCTTC.

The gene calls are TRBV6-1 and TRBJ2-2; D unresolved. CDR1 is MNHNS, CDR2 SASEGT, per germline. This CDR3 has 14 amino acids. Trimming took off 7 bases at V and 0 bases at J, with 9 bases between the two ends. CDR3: CASKEQPNTGELFF. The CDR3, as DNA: TGTGCCAGCAAGGAACAGCCGAACACCGGGGAGCTGTTTTTT.

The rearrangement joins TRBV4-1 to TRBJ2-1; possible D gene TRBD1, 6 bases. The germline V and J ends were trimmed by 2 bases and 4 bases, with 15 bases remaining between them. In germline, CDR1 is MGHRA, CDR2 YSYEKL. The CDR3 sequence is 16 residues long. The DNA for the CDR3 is TGCGCCAGCAGCCAAAACCCGGGACAATTATACAATGAGCAGTTCTTC. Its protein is CASSQNPGQLYNEQFF.

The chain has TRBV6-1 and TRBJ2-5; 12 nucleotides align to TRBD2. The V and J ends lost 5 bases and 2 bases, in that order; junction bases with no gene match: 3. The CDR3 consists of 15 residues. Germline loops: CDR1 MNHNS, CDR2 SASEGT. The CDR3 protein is CASSPLAGGQETQYF. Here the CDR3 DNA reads TGTGCCAGCAGTCCGCTAGCGGGGGGGCAAGAGACCCAGTACTTC.

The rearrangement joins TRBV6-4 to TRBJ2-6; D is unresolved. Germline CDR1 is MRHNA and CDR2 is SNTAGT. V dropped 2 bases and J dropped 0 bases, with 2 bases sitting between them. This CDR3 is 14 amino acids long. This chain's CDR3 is CASSDGSGANVLTF. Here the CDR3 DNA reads TGTGCCAGCAGTGACGGCTCTGGGGCCAACGTCCTGACTTTC.